Presented here are 10 T cell receptor beta chains from one specimen sequenced in a study of T cells in Graves' hyperthyroidism and ophthalmopathy (dated 2019 in TCRdb). Library preparation employed multiplex PCR. Instrument on record: Illumina HiSeq 2000. The TCR beta CDR3 regions were amplified from the RNA transcripts. For the first round of RT-PCR on the TCR CDR3, the HTBI primer set was used together with the Qiagen OneStep RT-PCR kit. Clones were called with MiXCR by TCRdb after fastp trimmed the public reads at Q25, and only in-frame beta chains were retained. Duplicate CDR3 protein sequences are folded into a single record with the most common DNA and genes. This sample has 500,000 or so distinct CDR3 sequences in its table, and 15% to 20% of those were observed once. The ten largest clonotypes hold around 17% of the sample. What was sequenced was blood. All receptors come from a woman aged 18-29 years with Graves' ophthalmopathy.

This clonotype was detected only a few times. CDR3 amino acids: CASSESGGWQPQHF. CDR3 DNA sequence: TGTGCCAGCAGCGAATCAGGGGGCTGGCAGCCCCAGCATTTT. The J gene is TRBJ1-5, the V gene TRBV11-2; 8 bases match TRBD1. The CDR3 is 14 residues long. Germline V CDR1 and CDR2: SGHAT, FQNNGV. The ends lost 5 bases at V and 7 bases at J; junction bases unmatched: 7. Combining the CDR3 with reference TRBV11-2 and TRBJ1-5 gives the whole variable domain EAGVAQSPRYKIIEKRQSVAFWCNPISGHATLYWYQQILGQGPKLLIQFQNNGVVDDSQLPKDRFSAERLKGVDSTLKIQPAKLEDSAVYLCASSESGGWQPQHFGDGTRLSIL.

The rearrangement joins TRBV12-3 or TRBV12-4 to TRBJ2-1; no clear D gene. V was pared by 6 bases and J by 5 bases, with 5 bases between. This CDR3 has 11 residues. As DNA, the CDR3 is TGTGCCAGCAGGCTGAACAATGAGCAGTTCTTC. As protein: CASRLNNEQFF.

At least ten counts were recorded for this clonotype. This rearrangement joins TRBV5-1 to TRBJ1-4; the match to TRBD1 covers 9 bases. Germline CDR1 is SGHRS and CDR2 is YFSETQ. J lost 7 bases, V lost 0 bases, and 4 bases had no gene match. This CDR3 spans 15 amino acids. CDR3 protein: CASSLDTGGTEKLFF. DNA for the CDR3: TGCGCCAGCAGCTTGGATACAGGGGGCACTGAAAAACTGTTTTTT.

CDR3 nucleotides: TGTGCCAGTAGTAAGGTAGCTACGCCCTACAATGAGCAGTTCTTC. It codes for CASSKVATPYNEQFF. The J gene is TRBJ2-1, the V gene TRBV19, with D unclear. The germline V gene has CDR1 LNHDA and CDR2 SQIVND (reference sequence). Trimming took off 4 bases at V and 2 bases at J, with 12 bases between the two ends. The CDR3 runs to 15 residues.

This clonotype was seen ten or more times. The chain has TRBV13 and TRBJ1-1, with 7 bases matching TRBD1. CDR1 and CDR2 (germline): PRHDT, FYEKMQ (reference sequence). The length of the CDR3 is 14 residues. V shed 4 bases and J 8 bases; nucleotides not matched to a gene: 10. This CDR3 reads CASSSGGTGSEAFF. Written as DNA, the CDR3 is TGTGCCAGCAGCTCAGGGGGAACGGGTTCCGAAGCTTTCTTT.

Ten or more counts support this clonotype. The chain carries TRBV28 and TRBJ1-2, with TRBD1 identical over 9 bases. The J segment lost 8 bases and the V segment lost 6 bases, leaving 13 bases of the junction unmatched. CDR1 MDHEN and CDR2 SYDVKM come from the germline V gene. The CDR3 consists of 15 residues. The CDR3 DNA sequence: TGTGCCAGCAGCCTTACGGACAGGGGAAATGACGGCTACACCTTC. Its translation is CASSLTDRGNDGYTF.

The chain is built from TRBV5-1 and TRBJ2-2, with 7 bases aligning to TRBD2. J lost 5 bases, V lost 5 bases, and 6 bases had no gene match. Germline assignment: CDR1 SGHRS and CDR2 YFSETQ. The CDR3 length is 14 residues. The CDR3: CASSSSAGTGELFF. The CDR3 coding sequence is TGCGCCAGCAGTTCCTCAGCGGGAACCGGGGAGCTGTTTTTT.

There are a few counts of this clonotype. The chain is built from TRBV19 and TRBJ2-7; 14 nucleotides match TRBD2. The V segment lost 5 bases and the J segment 3 bases; nucleotides outside the gene matches: 6. The CDR3 has 16 residues. Germline assignment: CDR1 LNHDA and CDR2 SQIVND (reference sequence). The CDR3 spells CASSDGLAGGDYEQYF. DNA of the CDR3: TGTGCCAGTAGTGACGGACTAGCGGGAGGCGACTACGAGCAGTACTTC.

This clonotype came up a few times. The chain has TRBV20-1 and TRBJ2-5; 7 nucleotides match TRBD2. Germline values: CDR1 DFQATT, CDR2 SNEGSKA (reference sequence). V lost 8 bases, J lost 4 bases, and 4 bases stayed unmatched. CDR3 size: 11 residues. CDR3 sequence (DNA): TGCAGTTATATAGCGGGAGAGACCCAGTACTTC. Residues: CSYIAGETQYF.

This clonotype appeared a few times. V and J are TRBV4-2 and TRBJ2-1; TRBD1 agrees at 8 bases. With V trimmed by 2 bases and J by 4 bases, 7 bases remained unmatched. This CDR3 contains 16 residues. Germline assignment: CDR1 LGHNA and CDR2 YNFKEQ. In nucleotides, the CDR3 is TGTGCCAGCAGCCAATCACAGGGGGTAAATTACAATGAGCAGTTCTTC. It yields the protein CASSQSQGVNYNEQFF.